This T cell receptor (beta chain) was obtained from a study of T cell responses to AZD1222 COVID-19 vaccine. Trimming at V came to 5 bases and at J to 5 bases, leaving 4 bases not matched to a gene. This CDR3 has 14 amino acids. Germline lookup yields CDR1 KGHDR and CDR2 SFDVKD. Data came from immunoSEQ multiplex PCR; TCRdb stores just in-frame clones and leaves some out. This table holds some 130,000 clones, 89% found once. This chain joins TRBV24-1 and TRBJ2-1; 8 positions agree with TRBD1. This sequence was found in an adult who received the AZD1222 COVID-19 vaccine. This specimen was peripheral blood, taken 28 days after the second AZD1222 dose. The CDR3 reads CATSGAGGHNEQFF. CDR3 coding DNA: TGTGCCACCAGTGGGGCAGGGGGCCACAATGAGCAGTTCTTC.